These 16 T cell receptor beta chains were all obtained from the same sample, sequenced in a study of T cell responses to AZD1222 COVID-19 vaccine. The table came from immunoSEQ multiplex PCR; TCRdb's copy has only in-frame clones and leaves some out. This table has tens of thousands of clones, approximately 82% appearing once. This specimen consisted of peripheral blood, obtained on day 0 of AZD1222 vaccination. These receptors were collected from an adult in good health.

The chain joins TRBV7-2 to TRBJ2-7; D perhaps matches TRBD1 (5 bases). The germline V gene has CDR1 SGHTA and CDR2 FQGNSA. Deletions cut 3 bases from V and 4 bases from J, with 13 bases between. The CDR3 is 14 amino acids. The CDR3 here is CASSLGRDMYEQYV. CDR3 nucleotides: TGTGCCAGCAGCTTGGGCAGGGATATGTACGAGCAGTACGTC.

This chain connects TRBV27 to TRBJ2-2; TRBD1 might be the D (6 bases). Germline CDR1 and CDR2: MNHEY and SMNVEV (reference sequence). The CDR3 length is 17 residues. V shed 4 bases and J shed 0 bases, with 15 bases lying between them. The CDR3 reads CASSWLRQETNTGELFF. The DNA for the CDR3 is TGTGCCAGCAGTTGGCTCCGACAGGAAACGAACACCGGGGAGCTGTTTTTT.

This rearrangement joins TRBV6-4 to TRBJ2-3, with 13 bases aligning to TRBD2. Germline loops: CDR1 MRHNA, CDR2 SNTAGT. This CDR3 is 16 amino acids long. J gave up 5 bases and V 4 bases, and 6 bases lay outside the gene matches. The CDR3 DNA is TGTGCCAGCAGTGCCCGGACTAGCGGGAGTGGAGATACGCAGTATTTT. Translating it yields CASSARTSGSGDTQYF.

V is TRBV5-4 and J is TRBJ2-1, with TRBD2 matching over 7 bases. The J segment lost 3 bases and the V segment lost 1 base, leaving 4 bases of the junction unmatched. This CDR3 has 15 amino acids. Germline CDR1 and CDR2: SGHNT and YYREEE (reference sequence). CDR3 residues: CASSLRSGGYNEQFF. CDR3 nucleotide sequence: TGTGCCAGCAGCTTGCGTTCGGGGGGCTACAATGAGCAGTTCTTC.

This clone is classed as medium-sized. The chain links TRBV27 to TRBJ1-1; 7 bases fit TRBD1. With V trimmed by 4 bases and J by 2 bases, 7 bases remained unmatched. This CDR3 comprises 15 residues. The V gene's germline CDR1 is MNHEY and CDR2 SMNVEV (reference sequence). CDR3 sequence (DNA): TGTGCCAGCAGTTCCCGTAAGGGGGCCAACACTGAAGCTTTCTTT. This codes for CASSSRKGANTEAFF.

The CDR3 DNA follows: TGTGCCAGCAGTCCTGACTTTAGCGGGAGGAACTACGAGCAGTACTTC. This translates into CASSPDFSGRNYEQYF. The gene calls are TRBV27 and TRBJ2-7; 10 positions agree with TRBD2. The germline gives CDR1 MNHEY, CDR2 SMNVEV (reference sequence). CDR3 length: 16 amino acids. Trimming at V came to 5 bases and at J to 3 bases, leaving 10 bases not matched to a gene.

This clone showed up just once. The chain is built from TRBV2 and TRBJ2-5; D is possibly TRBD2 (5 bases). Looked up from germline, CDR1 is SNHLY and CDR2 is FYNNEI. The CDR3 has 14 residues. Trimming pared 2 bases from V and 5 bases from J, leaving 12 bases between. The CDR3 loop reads CASSERGFGETQYF. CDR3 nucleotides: TGTGCCAGCAGTGAACGAGGGTTCGGGGAGACCCAGTACTTC.

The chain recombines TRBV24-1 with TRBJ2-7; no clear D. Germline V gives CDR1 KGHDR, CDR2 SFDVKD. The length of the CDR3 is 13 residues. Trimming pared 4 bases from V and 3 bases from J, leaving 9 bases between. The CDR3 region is CATSDGSRYEQYF. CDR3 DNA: TGTGCCACCAGTGACGGCTCTCGCTACGAGCAGTACTTC.

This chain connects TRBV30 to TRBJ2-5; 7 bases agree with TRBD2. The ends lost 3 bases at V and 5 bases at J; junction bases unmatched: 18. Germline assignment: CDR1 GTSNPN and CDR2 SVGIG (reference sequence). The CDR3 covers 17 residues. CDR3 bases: TGTGCCTGGAGCCCTATACGGGCTAGCGGATCTAGGGAGACCCAGTACTTC. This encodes CAWSPIRASGSRETQYF.

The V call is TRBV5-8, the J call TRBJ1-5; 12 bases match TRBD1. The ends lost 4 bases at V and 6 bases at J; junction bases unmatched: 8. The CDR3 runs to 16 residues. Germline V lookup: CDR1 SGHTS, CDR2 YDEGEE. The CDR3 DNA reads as TGTGCCAGCAGCAAACCGGGACAGGGGGCCAGTCAGCCCCAGCATTTT. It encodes CASSKPGQGASQPQHF.

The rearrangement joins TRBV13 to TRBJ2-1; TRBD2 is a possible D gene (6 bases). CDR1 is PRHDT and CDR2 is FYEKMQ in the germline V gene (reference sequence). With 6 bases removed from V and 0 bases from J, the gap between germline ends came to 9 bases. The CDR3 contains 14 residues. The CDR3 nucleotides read TGTGCCAGCAGTCGCGGGGTCTCCTACAATGAGCAGTTCTTC. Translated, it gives CASSRGVSYNEQFF.

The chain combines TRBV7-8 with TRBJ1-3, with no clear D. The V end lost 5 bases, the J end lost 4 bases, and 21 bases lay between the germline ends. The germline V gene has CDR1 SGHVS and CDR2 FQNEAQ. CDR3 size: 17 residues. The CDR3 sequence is CASSHTSLRSRGNTIYF. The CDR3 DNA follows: TGTGCCAGCAGCCACACCTCGCTCAGGAGTAGGGGAAACACCATATATTTT.

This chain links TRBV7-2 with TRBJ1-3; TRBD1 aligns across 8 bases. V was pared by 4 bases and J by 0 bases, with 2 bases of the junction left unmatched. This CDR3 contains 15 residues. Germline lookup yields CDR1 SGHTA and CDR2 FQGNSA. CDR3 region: CASSSGQGSGNTIYF. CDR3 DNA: TGTGCCAGCAGCTCCGGACAGGGCTCTGGAAACACCATATATTTT. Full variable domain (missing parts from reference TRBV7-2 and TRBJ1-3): GAGVSQSPSNKVTEKGKDVELRCDPISGHTALYWYRQSLGQGLEFLIYFQGNSAPDKSGLPSDRFSAERTGGSVSTLTIQRTQQEDSAVYLCASSSGQGSGNTIYFGEGSWLTVV.

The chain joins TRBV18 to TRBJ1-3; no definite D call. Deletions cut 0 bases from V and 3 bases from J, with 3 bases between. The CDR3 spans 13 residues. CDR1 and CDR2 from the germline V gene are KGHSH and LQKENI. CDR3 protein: CASSPPSGNTIYF. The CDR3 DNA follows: TGTGCCAGCTCACCACCCAGTGGAAACACCATATATTTT.

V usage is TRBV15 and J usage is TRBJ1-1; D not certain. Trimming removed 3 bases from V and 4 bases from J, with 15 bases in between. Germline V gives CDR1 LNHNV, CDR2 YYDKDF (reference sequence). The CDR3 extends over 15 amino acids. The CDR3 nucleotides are TGTGCCACCAGCAGGGACCTCCAAGGGCCCACTGAAGCTTTCTTT. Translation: CATSRDLQGPTEAFF.

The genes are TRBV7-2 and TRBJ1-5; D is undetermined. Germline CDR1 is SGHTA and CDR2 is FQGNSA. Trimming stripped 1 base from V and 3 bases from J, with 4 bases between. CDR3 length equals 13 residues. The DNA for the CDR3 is TGTGCCAGCAGCTTAGGGTACAATCAGCCCCAGCATTTT. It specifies CASSLGYNQPQHF.